One sample yielded the 25 T cell receptor beta chains listed below, sequenced in a study of cytomegalovirus exposure and HLA in healthy donors. The PCR ran on 60 Vbeta and 13 Jbeta primers. The method was immunoSEQ multiplex PCR; TCRdb's version includes in-frame clones alone and lacks a portion of them. This table has around 190,000 clones, about nine tenths appearing once. Sequenced input: PBMCs. These receptors were obtained from a boy aged 2 to 9 in good health and CMV-seronegative.

With respect to this clone: Mismatch with germline at one junction end may stem from a read error. This chain links TRBV7-9 with TRBJ2-7; maybe TRBD2 (6 bases). Per germline, CDR1 SEHNR and CDR2 FQNEAQ (reference sequence). This CDR3 is 14 amino acids long. CDR3 in amino acids: CASSSGRGFGSLEF. CDR3 DNA sequence: TGTGCCAGCAGCTCAGGGCGGGGATTCGGATCATTAGAGTTC.

For this clone: The junction departs from germline at one end; a sequencing error may be responsible. The gene calls are TRBV7-9 and TRBJ2-5, with D unclear. The CDR3 extends over 11 amino acids. Germline V gives CDR1 SEHNR, CDR2 FQNEAQ (reference sequence). CDR3 residues: CSSSFGETQYF. CDR3 nucleotide sequence: TGTTCCAGCAGCTTCGGAGAGACCCAGTACTTC. Combining the CDR3 with reference TRBV7-9 and TRBJ2-5 gives the whole variable domain DTGVSQNPRHKITKRGQNVTFRCDPISEHNRLYWYRQTLGQGPEFLTYFQNEAQLEKSRLLSDRFSAERPKGSFSTLEIQRTEQGDSAMYLCSSSFGETQYFGPGTRLLVL.

The V and J genes are TRBV30 and TRBJ1-5; 8 nucleotides agree with TRBD1. CDR3 length: 17 residues. The V gene's germline CDR1 is GTSNPN and CDR2 SVGIG (reference sequence). V lost 3 bases to trimming and J lost 4 bases; unmatched junction nucleotides: 14. The CDR3 DNA sequence: TGTGCCTGGAGGCAGGGGGCATGTAATTTGGGAAATCAGCCCCAGCATTTT. This codes for CAWRQGACNLGNQPQHF.

V and J are TRBV11-2 and TRBJ2-2; D unclear. Germline CDR1 reads SGHAT; CDR2 reads FQNNGV. V gave up 2 bases and J gave up 5 bases, with 3 bases separating them. The CDR3 is made up of 12 amino acids. The CDR3 protein is CASSLRTGELFF. The CDR3, as DNA: TGTGCCAGCAGCTTACGTACCGGGGAGCTGTTTTTT.

The CDR3: CASSLGLAGGAPDTQYF. The CDR3 nucleotides read TGTGCCAGCAGCTTGGGACTAGCGGGAGGAGCCCCAGATACGCAGTATTTT. The chain couples TRBV11-3 to TRBJ2-3; 15 bases align to TRBD2. Germline V lookup: CDR1 SGHNT, CDR2 YENEEA. The CDR3 contains 17 residues. Trimming at V came to 3 bases and at J to 4 bases, leaving 5 bases not matched to a gene.

This rearrangement joins TRBV7-2 to TRBJ1-1, with 7 bases aligning to TRBD1. Germline assignment: CDR1 SGHTA and CDR2 FQGNSA. This CDR3 contains 15 residues. After removal of 2 bases from V and 3 bases from J, the junction contained 6 bases not matched to a gene. Here the CDR3 reads CASSLTGVQDTEAFF. The CDR3 bases are TGTGCCAGCAGCTTAACAGGGGTCCAGGACACTGAAGCTTTCTTT. The full variable domain, rest sourced from reference TRBV7-2 and TRBJ1-1, is GAGVSQSPSNKVTEKGKDVELRCDPISGHTALYWYRQSLGQGLEFLIYFQGNSAPDKSGLPSDRFSAERTGGSVSTLTIQRTQQEDSAVYLCASSLTGVQDTEAFFGQGTRLTVV.

This chain uses TRBV7-6 with TRBJ2-1, with a tentative D call TRBD2 (5 bases). Trimming removed 2 bases from V and 0 bases from J, with 11 bases in between. The germline CDR1 and CDR2 sequences are SGHVS and FNYEAQ. This CDR3 contains 16 residues. The CDR3 loop reads CASSLMVGDSYNEQFF. CDR3 nucleotide sequence: TGTGCCAGCAGCTTAATGGTGGGAGACTCCTACAATGAGCAGTTCTTC.

The rearrangement joins TRBV6-4 to TRBJ1-5, with TRBD1 as a possible D gene (5 bases). CDR3 size: 16 residues. Per the germline V gene, CDR1 is MRHNA and CDR2 is SNTAGT. V was shortened by 7 bases and J by 0 bases, with 16 bases between the two germline ends. CDR3 region: CASTDRGHNSNQPQHF. The CDR3 DNA follows: TGTGCCAGCACCGACCGTGGACACAATAGCAATCAGCCCCAGCATTTT.

The count of this clone is one. J is TRBJ1-5 and V is TRBV7-8; tentative D call: TRBD1 (5 bases). Germline CDR1 is SGHVS and CDR2 is FQNEAQ. V was shortened by 1 base and J by 0 bases, with 13 bases between the two germline ends. The CDR3 contains 17 residues. CDR3 nucleotides: TGTGCCAGCAGCTTAGTACAGACAGAGGATAGCAATCAGCCCCAGCATTTT. Its translation: CASSLVQTEDSNQPQHF.

The CDR3 DNA is TGTGCCAGCAGTTTCTTGTCCCCCGGACAGGGCCCAGAGACCCAGTACTTC. Its translation: CASSFLSPGQGPETQYF. The genes are TRBV27 and TRBJ2-5; TRBD1 agrees at 8 bases. The ends lost 3 bases at V and 4 bases at J; junction bases unmatched: 13. CDR3 length: 17 residues. Germline CDR1 reads MNHEY; CDR2 reads SMNVEV (reference sequence).

The chain uses TRBV5-6 and TRBJ2-5; no clear D gene. Germline V gene data show CDR1 as SGHDT and CDR2 as YYEEEE. Trimming stripped 4 bases from V and 2 bases from J, with 3 bases between. This CDR3 region has 11 residues. The CDR3 loop reads CASSQQETQYF. The CDR3, as DNA: TGTGCCAGCAGCCAACAAGAGACCCAGTACTTC.

The chain links TRBV30 to TRBJ2-5; a weak D match, TRBD1 (5 bases). The V end lost 2 bases, the J end lost 5 bases, and 9 bases lay between the germline ends. Germline assignment: CDR1 GTSNPN and CDR2 SVGIG (reference sequence). The CDR3 is 12 amino acids. The CDR3 nucleotides are TGTGCCTGGAGTCGACAGTTTGAGACCCAGTACTTC. Translating it yields CAWSRQFETQYF.

The chain couples TRBV23-1 to TRBJ2-7; 10 bases are shared with TRBD1. TRBV23-1 is annotated as an ORF whose role is uncertain. V dropped 4 bases and J dropped 0; count of bases not matched to a gene: 9. The CDR3 is made up of 17 amino acids. In DNA form, the CDR3 reads TGCGCCAGCAGTCCGGGACAGGGGCCTTATAGCTCCTACGAGCAGTACTTC. Amino acids: CASSPGQGPYSSYEQYF.

The chain uses TRBV6-1 and TRBJ1-3; 8 bases line up with TRBD1. Germline CDR1 and CDR2: MNHNS and SASEGT. CDR3 length: 17 amino acids. With V trimmed by 4 bases and J by 0 bases, 8 bases remained unmatched. The CDR3 sequence is CASSGRPDRVSGNTIYF. In DNA, the CDR3 is TGTGCCAGCAGTGGCCGCCCGGACAGGGTCTCTGGAAACACCATATATTTT.

The chain couples TRBV11-2 to TRBJ1-1; no clear D gene. This CDR3 has 15 amino acids. Germline CDR1 and CDR2: SGHAT and FQNNGV. Trimming left V 5 bases short and J 4 bases short, with 17 bases between. The CDR3, as DNA: TGTGCCAGCAGCGCCACGAGGGCTGGGAGCACTGAAGCTTTCTTT. It encodes CASSATRAGSTEAFF.

This clone was picked up a small number of times. The V call is TRBV30, the J call TRBJ1-1; 8 bases are a match to TRBD1. V lost 3 bases, J lost 1 base, and 13 bases stayed unmatched. The CDR3 extends over 17 amino acids. Germline CDR1 is GTSNPN and CDR2 is SVGIG (reference sequence). In DNA form, the CDR3 reads TGTGCCTGGAGAGCGACCCCAGGGGGCAAGTGGAACACTGAAGCTTTCTTT. Residues: CAWRATPGGKWNTEAFF.

This chain joins TRBV25-1 and TRBJ2-6; maybe TRBD1 (6 bases). The CDR3 is 16 amino acids. Deletions cut 7 bases from V and 0 bases from J, with 13 bases between. Germline V CDR1 and CDR2: MGHDK, SYGVNS. The CDR3 loop reads CASTGVFPSGANVLTF. In nucleotides, the CDR3 is TGTGCCAGCACAGGGGTTTTCCCCTCTGGGGCCAACGTCCTGACTTTC.

V gene TRBV5-4 combines with J gene TRBJ1-1; D is unresolved. There are 14 residues in the CDR3. The V end lost 4 bases, the J end lost 4 bases, and 14 bases lay between the germline ends. The germline gives CDR1 SGHNT, CDR2 YYREEE (reference sequence). The CDR3 DNA reads TGTGCCAGCAGCAGGGAGGGAATCGGCACTGAAGCTTTCTTT. Translation gives CASSREGIGTEAFF.

The chain links TRBV4-1 to TRBJ1-1; 9 bases match TRBD1. From germline, CDR1 is MGHRA and CDR2 YSYEKL. The CDR3 spans 15 residues. Trimming cost V 6 bases and J 6 bases; bases outside gene matches: 11. The CDR3 DNA reads TGCGCCAGCAGTCATGATGGACAGGGGTTCCCTGAAGCTTTCTTT. Protein product: CASSHDGQGFPEAFF.

Turning to this clone: The same CDR3 is also encoded by other DNA sequences in this sample. This rearrangement joins TRBV28 to TRBJ1-5; D remains unclear. V lost 6 bases and J 5 bases, leaving 8 bases between the germline ends. CDR3 length: 12 amino acids. Germline assignment: CDR1 MDHEN and CDR2 SYDVKM. DNA of the CDR3: TGTGCCAGCAGCCTAGAGGATCAGCCCCAGCATTTT. This codes for CASSLEDQPQHF.

This clone was found once. This sequence joins TRBV28 and TRBJ2-3; D perhaps matches TRBD1 (6 bases). Germline V gene lookup returns CDR1 MDHEN and CDR2 SYDVKM. The V end was cut by 8 bases, the J end by 3 bases, with 12 bases between. CDR3 length: 13 amino acids. The CDR3 DNA follows: TGTGCCAGCCTTTTCCAGGGGACAGATACGCAGTATTTT. This codes for CASLFQGTDTQYF. Looking up the rest from reference TRBV28 and TRBJ2-3 gives the full variable domain: DVKVTQSSRYLVKRTGEKVFLECVQDMDHENMFWYRQDPGLGLRLIYFSYDVKMKEKGDIPEGYSVSREKKERFSLILESASTNQTSMYLCASLFQGTDTQYFGPGTRLTVL.

The V gene is TRBV6-5, the J gene TRBJ1-1, with D possibly TRBD1 on 5 matching bases. Trimming cost V 6 bases and J 0 bases, with 14 bases left between them. Germline assignment: CDR1 MNHEY and CDR2 SVGAGI. The CDR3 covers 15 residues. CDR3 nucleotide sequence: TGTGCCAGCAGAACCCCGGGACTGCTGAACACTGAAGCTTTCTTT. Translating gives CASRTPGLLNTEAFF.

The chain has TRBV6-5 and TRBJ1-3; D is possibly TRBD1 (5 bases). CDR3 length equals 16 residues. The germline gives CDR1 MNHEY, CDR2 SVGAGI. Between the trimmed V and J ends, which lost 1 base and 4 bases, there was a span of 14 bases. Here the CDR3 reads CASSYYGQGSGNTIYF. The CDR3 DNA is TGTGCCAGCAGTTACTACGGACAAGGGTCGGGAAACACCATATATTTT.

The rearrangement joins TRBV5-1 to TRBJ2-7, with D perhaps matching TRBD2 (6 bases). The CDR3 length is 17 residues. CDR1 is SGHRS and CDR2 is YFSETQ in the germline V gene. V gave up 1 base and J gave up 0 bases, with 17 bases separating them. This CDR3 is CASSLPAWASDSYEQYF. The CDR3 nucleotides are TGCGCCAGCAGCTTGCCGGCTTGGGCTAGCGACTCCTACGAGCAGTACTTC.

This clone was seen a handful of times. This chain connects TRBV5-4 to TRBJ1-2; 7 bases map to TRBD1. The length of the CDR3 is 14 residues. CDR1 SGHNT and CDR2 YYREEE come from the germline V gene (reference sequence). Unmatched junction bases numbered 6, after V lost 4 bases and J lost 3 bases. CDR3 sequence: CASSLGQEYYGYTF. The CDR3 bases are TGTGCCAGCAGCCTAGGACAGGAGTACTATGGCTACACCTTC.